A selection of T cell receptor beta chains follows, all from one sample in a study of blood T cell repertoires in COVID-19. Some clones are missing from TCRdb's copy, which holds only in-frame ones; the method was immunoSEQ multiplex PCR. Among roughly 200,000 clones listed, roughly 84% were seen once. Sequencing input: peripheral blood. The receptor set was obtained from a human donor in a cohort sampled during active COVID-19. The CDR3 runs from the conserved cysteine through the conserved F or W. D genes are given only for firm matches. The listing skips clone size in some rows; elsewhere it reads once, few, many or a size class.

J	D	size	V	DNA	CDR3
TRBJ2-3	TRBD1	.	TRBV19	TGTGCCAGTATCTCGAGGCAGGGGGCCGATACGCAGTATTTT	CASISRQGADTQYF
TRBJ2-5	TRBD1	few	TRBV7-3	TGTGCCAGCAGCCCGACCCCAGGGGGCGGTATGGAGACCCAGTACTTC	CASSPTPGGGMETQYF
TRBJ2-1	TRBD2	.	TRBV3-1/TRBV3-2	TGTGCCAGCAGCCAAGATACGGGGGGGCCATCTGAGCAGTTCTTC	CASSQDTGGPSEQFF
TRBJ2-1	TRBD2	.	TRBV27	TGTGCCAGCAGTACCCCGGGACTAGGAACGGAGCAGTTCTTC	CASSTPGLGTEQFF
TRBJ2-7	TRBD2	.	TRBV7-8	TGTGCCAGCAGCCCCTCTCTAGCGGGTTTAAGCTCCTACGAGCAGTACTTC	CASSPSLAGLSSYEQYF
TRBJ2-1	TRBD2	once	TRBV28	TGTGCCAGCAGTTTCGCGGGGGGGGACAATGAGCAGTTCTTC	CASSFAGGDNEQFF
TRBJ2-7	TRBD2	.	TRBV7-2	TGTGCCAGCAGCCCGCGGGAGGGCTACGAGCAGTACTTC	CASSPREGYEQYF
TRBJ2-1	TRBD2	.	TRBV7-2	TGTGCCAGCAGCTTAGGGGGTAGCGGGGGCAATGAGCAGTTCTTC	CASSLGGSGGNEQFF
TRBJ1-2	.	.	TRBV27	TGTGCCAGCAGTTTAAAGCGGGTTGGCTATGGCTACACCTTC	CASSLKRVGYGYTF
TRBJ1-4	.	few	TRBV18	TGTGCCAGCTCACCTGGACAGAATGAAAAACTGTTTTTT	CASSPGQNEKLFF
TRBJ2-1	.	.	TRBV6-5	TGTGCCAGCCACAAGGGAAGGGGAACCTACAATGAGCAGTTCTTC	CASHKGRGTYNEQFF
TRBJ2-1	TRBD2	.	TRBV6-5	TGTGCCAGCAGTTACTACACTAGCGGGAGAATTGAGCAGTTCTTC	CASSYYTSGRIEQFF
TRBJ2-1	TRBD2	.	TRBV4-1	TGCGCCAGCAGCCAAGTAGCGGGAGATGAGCAGTTCTTC	CASSQVAGDEQFF
TRBJ1-2	.	.	TRBV27	TGTGCCAGCCGATTTGGAGGTCGGTATGGCTACACCTTC	CASRFGGRYGYTF
TRBJ1-4	TRBD1	.	TRBV19	TGTGCCAGTAGAGGGGACAGGGTCCGGGAAAAACTGTTTTTT	CASRGDRVREKLFF
TRBJ1-2	.	.	TRBV7-9	TGTGCCAGCAGCTTCAGGGGCTACAATGGCTACACCTTC	CASSFRGYNGYTF
TRBJ2-5	TRBD2	.	TRBV5-6	TGTGCCAGCAGCTTGTACCCCGGGACTAGCGGGGGGGAGGAGACCCAGTACTTC	CASSLYPGTSGGEETQYF
TRBJ1-1	TRBD1	.	TRBV27	TGTGCCAGCAGTTTAGGGGACAGCATCGCCACTGAAGCTTTCTTT	CASSLGDSIATEAFF
TRBJ2-7	.	.	TRBV7-9	TGTGCCAGCAGCTTAGGCGGGGTGCCCTACGAGCAGTACTTC	CASSLGGVPYEQYF
TRBJ2-7	.	.	TRBV19	TGTGCCAGTAGTCCGGGGACTGAACCCTACGAGCAGTACTTC	CASSPGTEPYEQYF
TRBJ2-7	TRBD2	.	TRBV5-1	TGCGCCAGCAGCTTGGTTGCAGCGGGAGGGCCTACCGAGCAGTACTTC	CASSLVAAGGPTEQYF
TRBJ1-2	TRBD1	.	TRBV6-6	TGTGCCAGCACCCTAACGGACAGGGACTATGGCTACACCTTC	CASTLTDRDYGYTF
TRBJ2-7	.	.	TRBV11-3	TGTGCCAGCAGCTTAGATCTGGGAGGCGAGCAGTACTTC	CASSLDLGGEQYF
TRBJ2-7	TRBD1	.	TRBV9	TGTGCCAGCAGCGTAGGGGACAGGGGGCGAAGTGAGCAGTACTTC	CASSVGDRGRSEQYF
TRBJ2-6	TRBD1	few	TRBV9	TGTGCCAGCAGCGGAGACAGGGGGTACACCTCTAGTGGGGCCAACGTCCTGACTTTC	CASSGDRGYTSSGANVLTF
TRBJ1-1	.	.	TRBV9	TGTGCCAGCAGCGTAGGGGTACGGGGCACTGAAGCTTTCTTT	CASSVGVRGTEAFF
TRBJ2-7	.	.	TRBV27	TGTGCCAGCAGTTTAAGGTCAGGGTGGGACGAGCAGTACTTC	CASSLRSGWDEQYF
TRBJ2-1	TRBD2	.	TRBV5-1	TGCGCCAGCAGCTTGGGACTAGCGGGGGGTTACAATGAGCAGTTCTTC	CASSLGLAGGYNEQFF
TRBJ2-2	TRBD2	once	TRBV27	TGTGCCAGCAGTAGTCATAGCGGGAGGGGTTCCGGGGAGCTGTTTTTT	CASSSHSGRGSGELFF
TRBJ2-7	TRBD2	.	TRBV5-4	TGTGCCAGCAGCGTTAGCGGGAGTAGCTCCTACGAGCAGTACTTC	CASSVSGSSSYEQYF
TRBJ2-7	.	.	TRBV7-2	TGTGCCAGCAGCCGCCCCCCTGCGGGGGAGCAGTACTTC	CASSRPPAGEQYF
TRBJ2-1	.	.	TRBV12-5	TGTGCTAGTGGGACTATCCGCAATGAGCAGTTCTTC	CASGTIRNEQFF
TRBJ2-7	.	.	TRBV28	TGTGCCAGCAGGTCGGGTCAATACGAGCAGTACTTC	CASRSGQYEQYF
TRBJ2-1	.	.	TRBV5-1	TGCGCCAGCAGCTTGGCCAAAACTCTCCAAGAGCAGTTCTTC	CASSLAKTLQEQFF
TRBJ1-2	.	few	TRBV5-1	TGCGCCAGCAGCTTGGGAATGACGGGCTATGGCTACACCTTC	CASSLGMTGYGYTF
TRBJ1-1	.	.	TRBV3-1/TRBV3-2	TGTGCCAGCAGCCAACTGAGGACTGAAGCTTTCTTT	CASSQLRTEAFF
TRBJ2-1	TRBD1	.	TRBV18	TGTGCCAGCTCACCTTCTCGGGAAGGGGGCCTCGGCAATGAGCAGTTCTTC	CASSPSREGGLGNEQFF
TRBJ2-1	.	few	TRBV27	TGTGCCAGCAGCTTACAGGGCTCCTACAATGAGCAGTTCTTC	CASSLQGSYNEQFF
TRBJ2-1	TRBD1	.	TRBV11-3	TGTGCCAGCAGCTTATCAGGGGGCAATGAGCAGTTCTTC	CASSLSGGNEQFF
TRBJ1-6	.	.	TRBV9	TGTGCCAGCAGCCCCAGGGGAAGCTCCTATAATTCACCCCTCCACTTT	CASSPRGSSYNSPLHF
TRBJ2-6	TRBD2	.	TRBV18	TGTGCCAGCTCACCAAGCGGCGGGGGGGCCTCTGGGGCCAACGTCCTGACTTTC	CASSPSGGGASGANVLTF
TRBJ2-3	TRBD2	.	TRBV2	TGTGCCAGCCGGCGAATAGCGGGGGGCCTTAGCACAGATACGCAGTATTTT	CASRRIAGGLSTDTQYF
TRBJ1-1	.	few	TRBV7-9	TGTGCCAGCAGCTTAGGGGCCCAGGGTCTGACTTTCTTT	CASSLGAQGLTFF
TRBJ2-1	TRBD2	.	TRBV10-2	TGCGCCAGCAGTACAACTAGCGGGAGTTACAATGAGCAGTTCTTC	CASSTTSGSYNEQFF
TRBJ2-2	.	.	TRBV10-3	TGTGCCAGCGCCATGGCACTAGTTCCGAACACCGGGGAGCTGTTTTTT	CASAMALVPNTGELFF
TRBJ2-5	TRBD1	.	TRBV18	TGTGCCAGCTCACCCGCAGGGGGCGGAGAGACCCAGTACTTC	CASSPAGGGETQYF
TRBJ2-5	TRBD1	.	TRBV29-1	TGCAGCGTGCGCCGGGACAGGGCACAAGAGACCCAGTACTTC	CSVRRDRAQETQYF
TRBJ2-5	TRBD2	.	TRBV28	TGTGCCAGCAGTTTAGGGGGGACTACCCAAGAGACCCAGTACTTC	CASSLGGTTQETQYF
TRBJ2-7	TRBD2	.	TRBV28	TGTGCCAGCAGTGACCCGGGACTAGGCAACTACGAGCAGTACTTC	CASSDPGLGNYEQYF
TRBJ2-1	TRBD2	.	TRBV3-1/TRBV3-2	TGTGCCAGCAGCCATACGGGGGGGCCGAATGAGCAGTTCTTC	CASSHTGGPNEQFF
TRBJ2-7	.	.	TRBV7-9	TGTGCCAGCAGCCCCGGTGACTACGAGCAGTACTTC	CASSPGDYEQYF
TRBJ1-2	TRBD1	.	TRBV11-2	TGTGCCAGCAGCCCGGGACAGAACTATGGCTACACCTTC	CASSPGQNYGYTF
TRBJ2-1	TRBD2	.	TRBV5-1	TGCGCCAGCAGCTTGAGGCCAGCGGGAGAGGGGAATGAGCAGTTCTTC	CASSLRPAGEGNEQFF
TRBJ2-3	TRBD2	few	TRBV10-3	TGTGCCATCAGTGCTACTAGCGGGAGCGTGACAGATACGCAGTATTTT	CAISATSGSVTDTQYF